Listed below are T cell receptor beta chains from one sample, sequenced in a study of blood T cell repertoires in COVID-19. Measured with immunoSEQ multiplex PCR; TCRdb has only the in-frame clones, and not every one. Found here are about 160,000 clones, 92% of them singletons; the top ten hold 4.8%. The sample comprised peripheral blood. These receptors came from a man aged 25 to 40 with COVID-19, enrolled during active disease. Both conserved end residues are part of each CDR3. Each record gives: clone size, D gene, J gene, V gene, CDR3 DNA, CDR3 protein. The D gene is left open where the match is weak. For some rows the clone size is stated as once, few or many, or as a class when expanded; others skip it.

. | . | TRBJ2-2 | TRBV4-1 | TGCGCCAGCAGCCTGGGGCTCACGGCCGGGGAGCTGTTTTTT | CASSLGLTAGELFF
. | TRBD1 | TRBJ1-5 | TRBV19 | TGTGCCAGTAGTATCACAGGGGGGGGGCAGCCCCAGCATTTT | CASSITGGGQPQHF
. | TRBD2 | TRBJ2-1 | TRBV7-2 | TGTGCCAGCAGCTTTAGCGGGAGCTTAGGTGAGCAGTTCTTC | CASSFSGSLGEQFF
. | TRBD1 | TRBJ1-3 | TRBV27 | TGTGCCAGCAGTCAATCCGGGACAGGGGCTCACACCATATATTTT | CASSQSGTGAHTIYF
. | . | TRBJ1-1 | TRBV7-9 | TGTGCCAGCAGCCTCGGACAGTCGGTTAAGGGTGAAGCTTTCTTT | CASSLGQSVKGEAFF
once | . | TRBJ1-3 | TRBV4-3 | TGCGCCAGCAGCCTGGGCCGGACACCCGGACACACCATATATTTT | CASSLGRTPGHTIYF
. | TRBD1 | TRBJ1-4 | TRBV5-1 | TGCGCCAGCAGCTCGGGACAGCCCGATGAAAAACTGTTTTTT | CASSSGQPDEKLFF
few | TRBD1 | TRBJ2-2 | TRBV30 | TGTGCCTGGAGGCGAGGGGGCAGCGGCACCGGGGAGCTGTTTTTT | CAWRRGGSGTGELFF
once | . | TRBJ1-4 | TRBV18 | TGTGCCAGCTCTCCTCTCGACGGGAACCGGGAAAAACTGTTTTTT | CASSPLDGNREKLFF
. | . | TRBJ2-3 | TRBV5-4 | TGTGCCAGCAGCTCGGGCGGGGCCAACACAGATACGCAGTATTTT | CASSSGGANTDTQYF
. | TRBD1 | TRBJ2-1 | TRBV6-5 | TGTGCCAGCAGTTTGACAGGGGGCGTACTTTACGGGCAGTTCTTC | CASSLTGGVLYGQFF
. | TRBD1 | TRBJ1-6 | TRBV6-1 | TGTGCCAGCAGTGGGAGGACAGGGCGCTCCTATAATTCACCCCTCCACTTT | CASSGRTGRSYNSPLHF
. | TRBD1 | TRBJ2-1 | TRBV18 | TGTGCCAGCTCACCTAGGGACAGGGCGAACAATGAGCAGTTCTTC | CASSPRDRANNEQFF
. | . | TRBJ2-1 | TRBV14 | TGTGCCAGCAGCCAAGATTCGGCGGTAGCGTCGGACCCTGGACCCCACTACAATGAGCAGTTCTTC | CASSQDSAVASDPGPHYNEQFF
. | . | TRBJ1-2 | TRBV19 | TGTGCCAGTAGCCACGGACAGAACTATGGCTACACCTTC | CASSHGQNYGYTF
once | TRBD1 | TRBJ2-7 | TRBV11-3 | TGTGCCAGCAGCTTAGGACAGGGCAGTGGATACGAGCAGTACTTC | CASSLGQGSGYEQYF
. | . | TRBJ2-7 | TRBV7-2 | TGTGCCAGCAGCTTAGAAGGAGGCGAGCAGTACTTC | CASSLEGGEQYF
. | . | TRBJ1-3 | TRBV3-1/TRBV3-2 | TGTGCCAGCAAGGAGGTCCTTCCTTCTGGAAACACCATATATTTT | CASKEVLPSGNTIYF
. | TRBD1 | TRBJ1-1 | TRBV12-3/TRBV12-4 | TGTGCCAGCACCCAGACAGGGGGCACTGAAGCTTTCTTT | CASTQTGGTEAFF
. | . | TRBJ2-3 | TRBV7-9 | TGTGCCAGCAGCGGCACCAGGGGTGGTACGCAGTATTTT | CASSGTRGGTQYF
. | . | TRBJ1-3 | TRBV18 | TGTGCCAGCTCACCAGGACAGTCTGGAAACACCATATATTTT | CASSPGQSGNTIYF
. | TRBD1 | TRBJ1-2 | TRBV9 | TGTGCCAGCAGCCCTCGAGGACAGGGCTCTGGCTACACCTTC | CASSPRGQGSGYTF
. | . | TRBJ1-3 | TRBV6-5 | TGTGCCAGCACACTGGCAGGGTCTGGAAACACCATATATTTT | CASTLAGSGNTIYF
. | TRBD1 | TRBJ2-5 | TRBV11-2 | TGTGCCAGCAGCTTAGGCTCCGGGACAGGGGATCGAGAGACCCAGTACTTC | CASSLGSGTGDRETQYF
. | . | TRBJ1-1 | TRBV19 | TGTGCCAGTAGTCTCGACCGGGGTACTGAAGCTTTCTTT | CASSLDRGTEAFF
. | TRBD2 | TRBJ2-1 | TRBV7-3 | TGTGCCAGCAGCCAGACTAGCTCGGATGAGCAGTTCTTC | CASSQTSSDEQFF
once | TRBD2 | TRBJ2-2 | TRBV7-8 | TGTGCCAGCAGCTTGAAATCTTCGGGACTAGCGGGGGGAAGGGGCGGGGAGCTGTTTTTT | CASSLKSSGLAGGRGGELFF
few | TRBD2 | TRBJ2-1 | TRBV27 | TGTGCCAGCAGTTTCCCCTCTAGCGGGAGCTCCTACAATGAGCAGTTCTTC | CASSFPSSGSSYNEQFF
. | . | TRBJ2-7 | TRBV5-1 | TGCGCCAGCACTCAAAAGGGGGACGGTTCCTACGAGCAGTACTTC | CASTQKGDGSYEQYF
. | TRBD1 | TRBJ2-5 | TRBV6-2/TRBV6-3 | TGTGCCAGCAGTTACTCGATAGGGGGCGGCGAGACCCAGTACTTC | CASSYSIGGGETQYF
. | . | TRBJ1-5 | TRBV20-1 | TGCAGTGCTAGTTTTACATATAGCAATCAGCCCCAGCATTTT | CSASFTYSNQPQHF
. | TRBD1 | TRBJ2-7 | TRBV10-3 | TGTGCCATCAGTGAGCTGGGGACAGGGTTAATCTACGAGCAGTACTTC | CAISELGTGLIYEQYF